These T cell receptor beta chains were read from a single sample in a study of blood T cell repertoires in COVID-19. The data were produced by immunoSEQ multiplex PCR, yet TCRdb's version contains in-frame clones alone and is incomplete. The repertoire holds tens of thousands of clones, with roughly 76% as singletons. The sample consisted of peripheral blood. The receptors here all came from a man at least 80 years old with COVID-19, enrolled during active disease. The CDR3 runs from the conserved cysteine through the conserved F or W. The D gene is left open where the match is weak. Clone size, where shown, is once, few, many, or a class for clones that have expanded.

.	TRBV5-6	TRBJ1-1	once	TGTGCCAGCAGCTTGGTAGGAGCCAGGGGGAACACTGAAGCTTTCTTT	CASSLVGARGNTEAFF
.	TRBV5-4	TRBJ1-2	.	TGTGCCAGCAGCCCTTCTTGGGGAGTCTATGGCTACACCTTC	CASSPSWGVYGYTF
TRBD2	TRBV6-5	TRBJ2-7	.	TGTGCCAGCAGTTACCGACTAGCGGGGTCCAACGAGCAGTACTTC	CASSYRLAGSNEQYF
TRBD2	TRBV19	TRBJ2-7	.	TGTGCCAGTAGTATAGGCCTTGCAGCGGGGGTCTCCTACGAGCAGTACTTC	CASSIGLAAGVSYEQYF
TRBD1	TRBV27	TRBJ1-2	few	TGTGCCAGCAGGATGACAGGGGGTAACTATGGCTACACCTTC	CASRMTGGNYGYTF
TRBD1	TRBV5-1	TRBJ2-1	.	TGCGCCAGCAGCTTTTGGGACAGAAATGACAATGAGCAGTTCTTC	CASSFWDRNDNEQFF
TRBD2	TRBV7-2	TRBJ2-7	few	TGTGCCAGCAGCCCCCTTAGCGGGAGATACGAGCAGTACTTC	CASSPLSGRYEQYF
TRBD1	TRBV12-3/TRBV12-4	TRBJ2-3	.	TGTGCCAGCAGCCACAGGGGAGATACGCAGTATTTT	CASSHRGDTQYF
.	TRBV3-1/TRBV3-2	TRBJ1-1	few	TGTGCCAGCAGCCTCGAGACATTGAACACTGAAGCTTTCTTT	CASSLETLNTEAFF
TRBD2	TRBV4-2	TRBJ2-1	.	TGTGCCAGCAGCCAACTGACTAGCGGGGGGGGCGCGCAGTTCTTC	CASSQLTSGGGAQFF
.	TRBV3-1/TRBV3-2	TRBJ2-5	.	TGTGCCAGCAGCACCACCCGACTAGTAGAGACCCAGTACTTC	CASSTTRLVETQYF
TRBD1	TRBV19	TRBJ2-7	few	TGTGCCAGTAGTGTGGGACAGGGGACCTACGAGCAGTACTTC	CASSVGQGTYEQYF